The rows below give T cell receptor beta chains drawn from one sample of a study of neurological immune-mediated disorders. One entry per CDR3 protein, called by TCRdb with MiXCR from the 5' RACE reads. Here the sample spans more than 95,000 distinct CDR3 sequences, 10% to 14% being singletons. The sample consisted of PBMCs. Receptors were obtained from a female donor with HTLV-1-associated myelopathy (HAM/TSP). Both conserved end residues are part of each CDR3. A D gene is named only where the DNA matches it firmly. Expanded clones are given a class, and other clones once, few, many or no size at all.

v_gene	d_gene	abundance	j_gene	CDR3aa	CDR3nt
TRBV9	.	many	TRBJ2-3	CASSVDYFWTDTQYF	TGTGCCAGCAGCGTAGACTACTTCTGGACAGATACGCAGTATTTT
TRBV11-2	TRBD2	.	TRBJ2-1	CASSPRGAGGGPSEQFF	TGTGCCAGCAGCCCCAGGGGAGCGGGGGGGGGACCTAGTGAGCAGTTCTTC
TRBV4-1	.	many	TRBJ1-5	CASSQALTSNQPQHF	TGCGCCAGCAGCCAAGCGCTAACTAGCAATCAGCCCCAGCATTTT
TRBV10-3	TRBD2	many	TRBJ2-3	CAISPLAGLTDTQYF	TGTGCCATCAGCCCCCTAGCGGGTCTCACAGATACGCAGTATTTT
TRBV7-2	TRBD1	many	TRBJ2-6	CASIGQDISGANVLTF	TGTGCCAGCATCGGACAGGACATCTCTGGGGCCAACGTCCTGACTTTC
TRBV20-1	.	many	TRBJ1-2	CSAPQGSWGYTF	TGCAGTGCACCGCAGGGATCTTGGGGCTACACCTTC
TRBV6-5	.	many	TRBJ1-2	CASSGAGILGGYTF	TGTGCCAGCAGTGGGGCCGGAATTTTAGGTGGCTACACCTTC
TRBV5-4	TRBD1	many	TRBJ1-3	CASSLGSDRLSSGNTIYF	TGTGCCAGCAGCTTGGGGTCGGACAGGCTCTCCTCTGGAAACACCATATATTTT
TRBV27	.	.	TRBJ1-3	CASSLNYRGAESGNTIYF	TGTGCCAGCAGTTTAAATTATCGAGGGGCTGAAAGTGGAAACACCATATATTTT
TRBV5-1	.	few	TRBJ1-5	CASSPGPISNQPQHF	TGCGCCAGCAGCCCCGGACCTATTAGCAATCAGCCCCAGCATTTT
TRBV7-9	TRBD1	many	TRBJ2-2	CASSPNRGSPGELFF	TGTGCCAGCAGCCCGAACAGGGGCTCGCCCGGGGAGCTGTTTTTT
TRBV6-2/TRBV6-3	TRBD1	.	TRBJ2-1	CASSYGGQGSYNEQFF	TGTGCCAGCAGTTACGGGGGACAGGGCTCCTACAATGAGCAGTTCTTC
TRBV7-2	.	many	TRBJ2-5	CASSPTGPRETQYF	TGTGCCAGCAGCCCAACCGGGCCGAGAGAGACCCAGTACTTC
TRBV20-1	TRBD2	many	TRBJ2-7	CSASRSGVTYEQYF	TGCAGTGCTAGTCGGAGCGGGGTTACCTACGAGCAGTACTTC
TRBV6-6	.	many	TRBJ2-7	CASSYSKPVSYEQYF	TGTGCCAGCAGTTACTCGAAACCAGTCTCCTACGAGCAGTACTTC
TRBV20-1	.	many	TRBJ2-2	CSAVPGGMNTGELFF	TGCAGTGCCGTCCCTGGAGGGATGAACACCGGGGAGCTGTTTTTT
TRBV10-2	.	many	TRBJ2-7	CASSPRRGTTHEQYF	TGCGCCAGCAGCCCCCGGCGAGGGACAACTCACGAGCAGTACTTC
TRBV5-5	.	many	TRBJ2-3	CASSFWAGRTDTQYF	TGTGCCAGCAGCTTCTGGGCAGGGCGCACAGATACGCAGTATTTT
TRBV2	.	once	TRBJ1-6	CASRMDGAYNTPLHF	TGTGCCAGCAGGATGGACGGGGCCTATAATACACCCCTCCACTTT
TRBV5-1	.	.	TRBJ1-2	CASSYVRLVDYGYTF	TGCGCCAGCAGCTACGTACGGCTGGTGGACTATGGCTACACCTTC
TRBV5-1	TRBD1	.	TRBJ1-2	CASSGGQGIWGYTF	TGCGCCAGCAGCGGGGGACAGGGAATATGGGGCTACACCTTC
TRBV7-2	TRBD2	.	TRBJ2-5	CASSLMAGGNQETQYF	TGTGCCAGCAGCTTAATGGCGGGGGGGAACCAAGAGACCCAGTACTTC
TRBV5-1	.	.	TRBJ1-1	CASSFISGRDTEAFF	TGCGCCAGCAGCTTTATTTCGGGGCGTGACACTGAAGCTTTCTTT
TRBV15	.	many	TRBJ2-6	CATSLDRSGANVLTF	TGTGCTACCAGTCTTGACAGATCTGGGGCCAACGTCCTGACTTTC
TRBV7-2	.	many	TRBJ2-1	CASSLNPSRPNEQFF	TGTGCCAGCAGCTTAAACCCTAGCCGTCCTAATGAGCAGTTCTTC
TRBV7-2	TRBD2	many	TRBJ2-5	CASSPGTSGGARETQYF	TGTGCCAGCAGCCCCGGGACTAGCGGGGGGGCGAGAGAGACCCAGTACTTC
TRBV12-3/TRBV12-4	.	few	TRBJ1-1	CASSFWQGSSGAFF	TGTGCCAGCAGTTTTTGGCAGGGATCTTCAGGAGCTTTCTTT
TRBV20-1	TRBD2	many	TRBJ2-1	CSAPGTSGREQFF	TGCAGTGCTCCCGGGACTAGCGGAAGGGAGCAGTTCTTC
TRBV4-2	.	many	TRBJ1-2	CASSRSGADYGYTF	TGTGCCAGCAGCCGTTCAGGGGCCGACTATGGCTACACCTTC
TRBV7-9	TRBD2	many	TRBJ2-5	CASSLGMSGGGQETQYF	TGTGCCAGCAGCTTAGGCATGAGCGGGGGCGGACAAGAGACCCAGTACTTC
TRBV29-1	.	many	TRBJ2-1	CSVLEERGNEQFF	TGCAGCGTGCTAGAAGAAAGGGGAAATGAGCAGTTCTTC
TRBV5-1	.	many	TRBJ2-2	CASSLEGATGELFF	TGCGCCAGCAGCTTGGAAGGGGCCACCGGGGAGCTGTTTTTT
TRBV27	TRBD1	many	TRBJ2-2	CARTSTGATGELFF	TGTGCCAGGACCTCCACAGGGGCCACCGGGGAGCTGTTTTTT
TRBV28	.	many	TRBJ2-1	CASSLSRAGEQFF	TGTGCCAGCAGTTTGAGCAGGGCGGGTGAGCAGTTCTTC
TRBV6-4	.	many	TRBJ2-2	CASSEEGETGELFF	TGTGCCAGCAGTGAGGAGGGAGAAACCGGGGAGCTGTTTTTT
TRBV20-1	TRBD2	.	TRBJ2-1	CSALALAGTYNEQFF	TGCAGTGCTCTCGCCCTAGCGGGGACCTACAATGAGCAGTTCTTC
TRBV7-9	.	many	TRBJ1-5	CASSSGTDSNQPQHF	TGTGCCAGCAGCTCCGGGACCGATAGCAATCAGCCCCAGCATTTT
TRBV3-1	TRBD2	.	TRBJ2-7	CASSQPTSGGYEQYF	TGTGCCAGCAGCCAACCTACTAGCGGGGGCTACGAGCAGTACTTC
TRBV7-8	.	.	TRBJ2-4	CASSLRDRQQGAKNIQYF	TGTGCCAGCAGCTTAAGAGACCGTCAGCAGGGGGCCAAAAACATTCAGTACTTC
TRBV9	.	medium-sized	TRBJ2-5	CASSAGPVETQYF	TGTGCCAGCAGCGCTGGGCCCGTGGAGACCCAGTACTTC
TRBV6-5	.	many	TRBJ2-7	CASSNRVSYEQYF	TGTGCCAGCAGCAACAGGGTCTCCTACGAGCAGTACTTC
TRBV14	.	many	TRBJ1-2	CASSRTGGAYGYTF	TGTGCCAGCAGCCGTACAGGTGGGGCCTATGGCTACACCTTC
TRBV5-5	TRBD2	.	TRBJ2-1	CASSPGGGTRNEQFF	TGTGCCAGCAGCCCGGGAGGTGGGACTCGCAATGAGCAGTTCTTC
TRBV5-4	TRBD2	.	TRBJ2-1	CASSFIAGVGNEQFF	TGTGCCAGCAGCTTTATAGCGGGAGTCGGAAATGAGCAGTTCTTC
TRBV7-3	.	few	TRBJ2-3	CASSRASTDTQYF	TGTGCCAGCAGCCGAGCTAGCACAGATACGCAGTATTTT
TRBV9	.	many	TRBJ2-2	CASSVKTRVGDPTNTGELFF	TGTGCCAGCAGCGTAAAAACCAGGGTGGGGGACCCTACGAACACCGGGGAGCTGTTTTTT
TRBV20-1	.	many	TRBJ2-1	CSARGTFNEQFF	TGCAGTGCTAGAGGGACCTTCAATGAGCAGTTCTTC
TRBV12-3/TRBV12-4	.	many	TRBJ2-6	CASSPIRQGGLSGANVLTF	TGTGCCAGCAGTCCCATACGACAAGGCGGACTCTCTGGGGCCAACGTCCTGACTTTC
TRBV7-2	.	many	TRBJ2-5	CASSLGLAAGKTQYF	TGTGCCAGCAGCTTAGGCCTAGCCGCGGGGAAGACCCAGTACTTC
TRBV7-8	TRBD1	many	TRBJ1-5	CASSPGQGTQPQHF	TGTGCCAGCAGCCCGGGACAGGGAACTCAGCCCCAGCATTTT
TRBV4-1	.	many	TRBJ2-2	CASGQLTYNTGELFF	TGCGCCAGCGGACAACTGACTTATAACACCGGGGAGCTGTTTTTT
TRBV28	TRBD1	many	TRBJ2-7	CASRKSQGAGYEQYF	TGTGCCAGCAGAAAAAGTCAGGGGGCGGGGTACGAGCAGTACTTC
TRBV7-6	.	many	TRBJ2-7	CASSSGTYEQYF	TGTGCCAGCAGCTCCGGGACCTACGAGCAGTACTTC
TRBV5-1	TRBD2	many	TRBJ2-3	CASSLLAGGPADTQYF	TGCGCCAGCAGCCTACTAGCGGGGGGACCCGCAGATACGCAGTATTTT
TRBV27	.	.	TRBJ2-1	CASAPSYNEQFF	TGTGCCAGCGCCCCCTCCTACAATGAGCAGTTCTTC
TRBV19	TRBD1	many	TRBJ2-3	CASSTTGDGHCSF	TGTGCCAGTAGTACGACAGGGGACGGACACTGTAGTTTT
TRBV20-1	TRBD1	many	TRBJ2-7	CSARGQGISEQYF	TGCAGTGCTAGAGGACAGGGGATAAGCGAGCAGTACTTC
TRBV5-1	.	many	TRBJ1-1	CASSLGQTYTEAFF	TGCGCCAGCAGTTTAGGACAAACTTACACTGAAGCTTTCTTT
TRBV6-2/TRBV6-3	.	many	TRBJ1-5	CASRPDRSNQPQHF	TGTGCCAGCAGACCCGACAGGAGCAATCAGCCCCAGCATTTT